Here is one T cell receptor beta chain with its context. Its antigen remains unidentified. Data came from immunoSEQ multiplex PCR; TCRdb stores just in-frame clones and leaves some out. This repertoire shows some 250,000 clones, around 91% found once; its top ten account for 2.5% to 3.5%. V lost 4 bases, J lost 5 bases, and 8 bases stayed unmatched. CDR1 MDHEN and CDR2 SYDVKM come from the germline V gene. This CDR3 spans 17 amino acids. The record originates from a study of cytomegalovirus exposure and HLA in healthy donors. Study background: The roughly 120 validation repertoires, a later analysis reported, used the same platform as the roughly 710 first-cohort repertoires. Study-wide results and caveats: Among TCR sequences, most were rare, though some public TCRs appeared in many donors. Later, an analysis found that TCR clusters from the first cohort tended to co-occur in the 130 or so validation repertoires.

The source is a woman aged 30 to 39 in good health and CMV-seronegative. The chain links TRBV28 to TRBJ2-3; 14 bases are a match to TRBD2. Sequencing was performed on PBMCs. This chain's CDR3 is CASSSRGLAGGLDTQYF. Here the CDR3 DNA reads TGTGCCAGCAGTTCCCGAGGACTAGCGGGAGGATTAGATACGCAGTATTTT.